A single sample is the source of the 32 T cell receptor beta chains below, sequenced in a study of CD8 T cells in ankylosing spondylitis. Whole-study findings and limits: In ankylosing spondylitis blood, a motif of roughly 8 highly homologous TCR beta variants appeared characteristic.

TCRdb reanalysed the 5' RACE reads using MiXCR and keeps one entry per CDR3 protein. The sample includes about 220,000 distinct CDR3 sequences, 7.3% seen only once; the top ten take approximately 15%. The antigens of these receptors remain unknown. What was sequenced was blood, either unsorted or a sorted T cell fraction (not recorded which). The origin of the receptors is a male donor with ankylosing spondylitis.

In this sample, this clonotype turned up many times. This chain uses TRBV15 with TRBJ1-1; D gene uncertain. Trimming took 5 bases from V and 0 from J, leaving 13 bases between them. The germline V gene has CDR1 LNHNV and CDR2 YYDKDF (reference sequence). The CDR3 has 15 residues. The CDR3, as DNA: TGTGCCACCAGCCCTACCTCTCTAATGAACACTGAAGCTTTCTTT. It is translated as CATSPTSLMNTEAFF.

This clonotype showed up many times. The chain has TRBV11-1 and TRBJ2-5; 15 bases are a match to TRBD2. The CDR3 runs to 18 residues. V dropped 5 bases and J dropped 0; count of bases not matched to a gene: 7. Germline lookup yields CDR1 SGHAT and CDR2 FQDESV (reference sequence). As DNA, the CDR3 is TGTGCCAGCAGCAGCGGGACTAGCGGGGGGTCGTACCAAGAGACCCAGTACTTC. Amino acid sequence: CASSSGTSGGSYQETQYF.

This clonotype was seen ten or more times. The J gene is TRBJ1-1, the V gene TRBV5-1; D is unclear. This CDR3 contains 14 residues. The ends were cut back, 2 bases at V and 5 bases at J, with 13 bases in the middle. CDR1 is SGHRS, CDR2 YFSETQ, per germline. The CDR3 loop is CASSFQDEGTEAFF. CDR3 DNA: TGCGCCAGCAGCTTTCAGGACGAAGGGACTGAAGCTTTCTTT.

V usage is TRBV28 and J usage is TRBJ2-1; 10 bases fit TRBD2. The CDR3 extends over 17 amino acids. The germline gives CDR1 MDHEN, CDR2 SYDVKM. J lost 5 bases, V lost 1 base, and 8 bases had no gene match. The CDR3 loop reads CASSLFAAGGQDNEQFF. The DNA for the CDR3 is TGTGCCAGCAGTTTATTTGCAGCGGGGGGGCAGGACAATGAGCAGTTCTTC.

There are many counts of this clonotype. This sequence joins TRBV2 and TRBJ2-1; maybe TRBD2 (7 bases). V gave up 6 bases and J gave up 8 bases, with 20 bases separating them. Per the germline V gene, CDR1 is SNHLY and CDR2 is FYNNEI. The CDR3 consists of 15 residues. DNA of the CDR3: TGTGCCAGCAGCGCCCTGCTGGGCGGGGGCGATGAGCAGTTCTTC. This encodes CASSALLGGGDEQFF.

The table lists this clonotype with many counts. The genes are TRBV5-1 and TRBJ2-1, with D possibly being TRBD1 (6 bases). Germline CDR1 SGHRS, CDR2 YFSETQ. Trimming took off 0 bases at V and 1 base at J, with 20 bases between the two ends. The CDR3 contains 19 residues. This CDR3 reads CASSLAHGQWGNSYNEQFF. The CDR3 bases are TGCGCCAGCAGCTTGGCCCACGGACAGTGGGGGAATTCCTACAATGAGCAGTTCTTC. Together with reference TRBV5-1 and TRBJ2-1, the CDR3 gives the full variable domain: KAGVTQTPRYLIKTRGQQVTLSCSPISGHRSVSWYQQTPGQGLQFLFEYFSETQRNKGNFPGRFSGRQFSNSRSEMNVSTLELGDSALYLCASSLAHGQWGNSYNEQFFGPGTRLTVL.

This clonotype was observed many times. This sequence joins TRBV12-3 or TRBV12-4 and TRBJ2-5; D ambiguous. V was shortened by 2 bases and J by 6 bases, with 13 bases between the two germline ends. The CDR3 spans 14 residues. CDR3 nucleotide sequence: TGTGCCAGCAGTTTATCTAGGGTGGAAAAGACCCAGTACTTC. This translates into CASSLSRVEKTQYF.

This clonotype has at least ten counts. The gene calls are TRBV7-9 and TRBJ2-7, with 10 bases aligning to TRBD1. Germline trimming cut 5 bases from V and 1 base from J; bases unmatched to any gene: 5. Germline CDR1 reads SEHNR; CDR2 reads FQNEAQ (reference sequence). The length of the CDR3 is 15 residues. CDR3 nucleotides: TGTGCCAGCAGCCCCCGGGACAGGGGTTCCTACGAGCAGTACTTC. Amino acid sequence: CASSPRDRGSYEQYF.

In this sample, this clonotype turned up many times. This rearrangement joins TRBV7-9 to TRBJ2-1; 7 nucleotides line up with TRBD1. Trimming removed 2 bases from V and 9 bases from J; junction bases left unmatched: 7. CDR1 is SEHNR and CDR2 is FQNEAQ in the germline V gene (reference sequence). CDR3 length equals 14 residues. The CDR3 nucleotides read TGTGCCAGCAGCTTACCAGGGTCAGGGGGTGAGCAGTTCTTC. Translation gives CASSLPGSGGEQFF.

This clonotype appeared many times. The DNA for the CDR3 is TGTGCCAGCAGCTTATTTAGCGGGGGGCCCTACAATGAGCAGTTCTTC. Protein product: CASSLFSGGPYNEQFF. The rearrangement joins TRBV5-5 to TRBJ2-1, with 10 positions matching TRBD2. With 2 bases clipped from V and 2 bases from J, the junction kept 4 bases outside the gene matches. Germline values: CDR1 SGHKS, CDR2 YYEKEE (reference sequence). This CDR3 has 16 amino acids.

This clonotype was found many times. The chain is built from TRBV27 and TRBJ1-1; D is possibly TRBD1 (5 bases). The CDR3 extends over 13 amino acids. Germline CDR1 MNHEY, CDR2 SMNVEV (reference sequence). V lost 5 bases and J 4 bases, leaving 11 bases between the germline ends. The CDR3 coding sequence is TGTGCCAGCAGTACATACACAGGCACTGAAGCTTTCTTT. It specifies CASSTYTGTEAFF.

The table lists this clonotype with a few counts. The rearrangement uses TRBV6-2 or TRBV6-3 and TRBJ2-1; 7 positions agree with TRBD2. CDR1 is MNHEY, CDR2 SVGEGT, per germline. This CDR3 is 17 amino acids long. V shed 6 bases, J shed 0 bases, and the junction held 11 bases outside the gene matches. CDR3 region: CASSFHSGSSSYNEQFF. As DNA, the CDR3 is TGTGCCAGCAGCTTCCATAGCGGGTCTAGCTCCTACAATGAGCAGTTCTTC.

This clonotype was picked up many times. This sequence joins TRBV3-1 and TRBJ2-4; D is uncertain. The CDR3 is made up of 17 amino acids. V was cut by 0 bases and J by 3 bases, with 15 bases left in between. Germline CDR1 LGHDT, CDR2 YNNKEL (reference sequence). The CDR3 here is CASSQDPDSEDKNIQYF. CDR3 sequence (DNA): TGTGCCAGCAGCCAAGATCCCGACTCTGAGGACAAAAACATTCAGTACTTC.

This clonotype appeared many times. This chain uses TRBV2 with TRBJ2-3; 9 bases agree with TRBD2. The CDR3 loop spans 15 amino acids. Germline V gene data show CDR1 as SNHLY and CDR2 as FYNNEI. The V gene end was trimmed by 7 bases and the J gene end by 4 bases; junction bases not matched to a gene: 9. The chain's CDR3 is CASTPISGSADTQYF. The CDR3 region has the DNA TGTGCCAGCACTCCGATTAGCGGGAGTGCAGATACGCAGTATTTT.

The table lists this clonotype with many counts. One end of the junction fails to match germline, which may point to a read error. The chain carries TRBV7-7 and TRBJ2-7, with 7 bases fitting TRBD2. Looked up from germline, CDR1 is SSHAT and CDR2 is FNYEAQ (reference sequence). The CDR3 is 13 residues long. The CDR3 sequence is CASSQWGGYEQYF. The DNA of the CDR3 is TGTGCTAGCAGCCAGTGGGGGGGTTACGAGCAGTACTTC. The whole variable domain, remainder taken from reference TRBV7-7 and TRBJ2-7, is GAGVSQSPRYKVTKRGQDVTLRCDPISSHATLYWYQQALGQGPEFLTYFNYEAQPDKSGLPSDRFSAERPEGSISTLTIQRTEQRDSAMYRCASSQWGGYEQYFGPGTRLTVT.

This clonotype was counted ten times or more. The V call is TRBV4-3, the J call TRBJ1-5; D unresolved. Between the trimmed V and J ends, which lost 2 bases and 3 bases, there was a span of 5 bases. The germline V gene has CDR1 LGHNA and CDR2 YSLEER. The CDR3 spans 13 residues. CDR3 DNA sequence: TGCGCCAGCAGCCAAAGGGTCAATCAGCCCCAGCATTTT. Translation gives CASSQRVNQPQHF.

This clonotype showed up many times. The chain has TRBV4-3 and TRBJ1-6; 9 bases agree with TRBD1. The trim removed 3 bases at V and 9 bases at J, leaving 3 bases unmatched. Germline values: CDR1 LGHNA, CDR2 YSLEER. CDR3 length: 14 residues. The CDR3 bases are TGCGCCAGCAGCCACGGGACAGGGAGTTCACCCCTCCACTTT. Residues: CASSHGTGSSPLHF.

The chain links TRBV6-1 to TRBJ2-1; no firm D call. From germline, CDR1 is MNHNS and CDR2 SASEGT. Trimming removed 5 bases from V and 6 bases from J, with 14 bases in between. This CDR3 region has 14 residues. DNA for the CDR3: TGTGCCAGCAGTACCCGGGCCCAGCCCAATGAGCAGTTCTTC. Translation gives CASSTRAQPNEQFF.

Ten or more counts support this clonotype. The chain's CDR3 is CSARVPDRAYNEQFF. As DNA, the CDR3 is TGCAGTGCTAGGGTCCCGGATAGGGCCTACAATGAGCAGTTCTTC. The chain uses TRBV20-1 and TRBJ2-1, with D hard to call. CDR3 length: 15 amino acids. The germline CDR1 and CDR2 sequences are DFQATT and SNEGSKA (reference sequence). The V end lost 3 bases, the J end lost 2 bases, and 14 bases lay between the germline ends.

The chain links TRBV12-3 or TRBV12-4 to TRBJ1-1, with D perhaps TRBD1 (5 bases). Trimming pared 3 bases from V and 6 bases from J, leaving 20 bases between. The CDR3 contains 16 residues. CDR3 protein: CASSFRDGGYFPEAFF. The CDR3 nucleotides are TGTGCCAGCAGTTTCCGGGACGGGGGATATTTCCCTGAAGCTTTCTTT.

The sample holds many counts of this clonotype. J is TRBJ2-2 and V is TRBV13; weak D call: TRBD1 (5 bases). V shed 4 bases and J shed 2 bases, with 11 bases lying between them. The CDR3 extends over 15 amino acids. Germline loops: CDR1 PRHDT, CDR2 FYEKMQ (reference sequence). The DNA for the CDR3 is TGTGCCAGCAGCTCCGGACATGGAAACACCGGGGAGCTGTTTTTT. Translating it yields CASSSGHGNTGELFF.

This clonotype was observed a few times. The gene calls are TRBV6-5 and TRBJ2-1; 8 bases are a match to TRBD1. The V gene end was trimmed by 2 bases and the J gene end by 8 bases; junction bases not matched to a gene: 17. The CDR3 spans 18 residues. In germline, CDR1 is MNHEY, CDR2 SVGAGI. The CDR3 reads CASSYTSGQGRYGDEQFF. The CDR3 nucleotides read TGTGCCAGCAGTTACACCTCTGGACAGGGACGATACGGCGATGAGCAGTTCTTC.

Ten or more counts support this clonotype. The chain couples TRBV5-1 to TRBJ2-3; D remains unclear. Looked up from germline, CDR1 is SGHRS and CDR2 is YFSETQ. The CDR3 totals 17 residues. Trimming shortened V by 3 bases and J by 1 base, and 18 bases separated the two germline ends. CDR3 region: CASSSPTYSGRTDTQYF. CDR3 DNA sequence: TGCGCCAGCAGCTCCCCGACATATTCGGGTCGCACAGATACGCAGTATTTT.

The sample holds many counts of this clonotype. The rearrangement uses TRBV11-2 and TRBJ2-1, with D hard to call. Germline V CDR1 and CDR2: SGHAT, FQNNGV. V was cut by 1 base and J by 6 bases, with 7 bases left in between. This CDR3 comprises 13 residues. The CDR3 is CASSLGLFNEQFF. In DNA, the CDR3 is TGTGCCAGCAGCTTAGGCCTGTTCAATGAGCAGTTCTTC. The variable domain in full, completed from reference TRBV11-2 and TRBJ2-1, reads EAGVAQSPRYKIIEKRQSVAFWCNPISGHATLYWYQQILGQGPKLLIQFQNNGVVDDSQLPKDRFSAERLKGVDSTLKIQPAKLEDSAVYLCASSLGLFNEQFFGPGTRLTVL.

Turning to this clonotype: A much bigger clone sits one base away, suggesting this may be a read error. The V gene is TRBV7-8, the J gene TRBJ2-5, with 9 positions matching TRBD1. J lost 4 bases, V lost 5 bases, and 11 bases had no gene match. This CDR3 has 16 residues. Germline assignment: CDR1 SGHVS and CDR2 FQNEAQ. The CDR3 DNA is TGTGCCAGCAGCCCCATTAAGGGGACAGGGATAGAGACCCAGTACTTC. It translates to CASSPIKGTGIETQYF.

This clonotype was counted at least ten times. CDR3 region: CASSLGTDKNIQYF. CDR3 DNA: TGCGCCAGCAGCTTGGGGACAGACAAAAACATTCAGTACTTC. This chain uses TRBV5-1 with TRBJ2-4; TRBD1 is a possible D gene (6 bases). Trimming removed 0 bases from V and 3 bases from J, with 7 bases in between. Germline V gene sequence: CDR1 SGHRS, CDR2 YFSETQ. This CDR3 region has 14 residues. Variable domain in full (rest from reference TRBV5-1 and TRBJ2-4): KAGVTQTPRYLIKTRGQQVTLSCSPISGHRSVSWYQQTPGQGLQFLFEYFSETQRNKGNFPGRFSGRQFSNSRSEMNVSTLELGDSALYLCASSLGTDKNIQYFGAGTRLSVL.

This clonotype was counted ten times or more. The chain joins TRBV5-1 to TRBJ2-1; D remains ambiguous. The germline gives CDR1 SGHRS, CDR2 YFSETQ. The CDR3 spans 17 residues. The V and J ends lost 0 bases and 3 bases respectively, with 16 bases between them. The DNA for the CDR3 is TGCGCCAGCAGCTTGGGCTCTTTCCTGCAGAGCTACAATGAGCAGTTCTTC. The encoded protein is CASSLGSFLQSYNEQFF.

This clonotype was observed many times. The chain couples TRBV11-2 to TRBJ2-1; possible D gene TRBD1, 6 bases. There are 15 residues in the CDR3. Trimming took off 5 bases at V and 1 base at J, with 12 bases between the two ends. Germline V gene data show CDR1 as SGHAT and CDR2 as FQNNGV. In DNA form, the CDR3 reads TGTGCCAGCAGCCTTCGACAGGCTTCCTACAATGAGCAGTTCTTC. Amino acids: CASSLRQASYNEQFF.

In its sample, this clonotype was seen many times. The chain has TRBV28 and TRBJ1-2; D perhaps matches TRBD1 (6 bases). The CDR3 is made up of 14 amino acids. The germline V gene has CDR1 MDHEN and CDR2 SYDVKM. The V and J ends lost 3 bases and 4 bases respectively, with 12 bases between them. Here the CDR3 reads CASSFRGQLYGYTF. CDR3 DNA: TGTGCCAGCAGTTTTAGAGGACAGCTCTATGGCTACACCTTC.

This clonotype has more than one count but fewer than ten. The chain links TRBV5-6 to TRBJ2-7, with D maybe TRBD1 (6 bases). This CDR3 contains 14 residues. CDR1 is SGHDT, CDR2 YYEEEE, per germline. V lost 3 bases and J 3 bases, leaving 13 bases between the germline ends. The CDR3 sequence is CASSWRSGDYEQYF. CDR3 DNA sequence: TGTGCCAGCAGCTGGAGGTCAGGGGACTACGAGCAGTACTTC.

The chain is built from TRBV28 and TRBJ1-1; 7 nucleotides line up with TRBD1. J was trimmed by 5 bases and V by 8 bases; bases with no gene match: 11. The CDR3 has 14 amino acids. Germline-derived CDR1 and CDR2 are MDHEN and SYDVKM. CDR3 amino acids: CASSPQGKGTEAFF. The DNA of the CDR3 is TGTGCCAGCTCCCCACAGGGGAAGGGAACTGAAGCTTTCTTT.

This clonotype was seen repeatedly, ten times or more. The chain is built from TRBV5-1 and TRBJ1-2; D uncertain. Between the trimmed V and J ends, which lost 0 bases and 4 bases, there was a span of 13 bases. Germline CDR1 reads SGHRS; CDR2 reads YFSETQ. CDR3 length: 15 amino acids. The chain's CDR3 is CASSLDGRHIYGYTF. The CDR3 DNA follows: TGCGCCAGCAGCTTGGACGGAAGGCACATCTATGGCTACACCTTC.